Each of the 9 T cell receptor beta chains below was sequenced from the same sample in a study of cytomegalovirus exposure and HLA in healthy donors. 13 Jbeta primers and 60 Vbeta primers were used for the PCR. The assay was immunoSEQ multiplex PCR, and TCRdb's table has in-frame clones only and misses some. Counted here are 160,000 or so clones, approximately 80% occurring once; the ten biggest clones make up approximately 1.3%. Sequencing input: PBMCs. Source of these receptors: a man aged 30-40 years in good health and CMV-seronegative.

The rearrangement uses TRBV4-1 and TRBJ2-5; the match to TRBD1 covers 12 bases. This CDR3 comprises 15 residues. Germline V CDR1 and CDR2: MGHRA, YSYEKL. Trimming cost V 4 bases and J 5 bases; bases outside gene matches: 5. The CDR3 DNA follows: TGCGCCAGCAGCCCGGGACAGGGGGCGCGTGAGACCCAGTACTTC. As protein: CASSPGQGARETQYF.

The rearrangement uses TRBV18 and TRBJ1-1; 8 positions agree with TRBD1. CDR3 size: 14 residues. V lost 5 bases, J lost 1 base, and 3 bases stayed unmatched. The germline V gene has CDR1 KGHSH and CDR2 LQKENI. CDR3 loop: CASSWDRTNTEAFF. DNA of the CDR3: TGTGCCAGCTCATGGGACAGGACGAACACTGAAGCTTTCTTT.

The gene calls are TRBV18 and TRBJ2-7, with D possibly matching TRBD2 (5 bases). V lost 4 bases and J 4 bases, leaving 17 bases between the germline ends. This CDR3 has 15 residues. Germline values: CDR1 KGHSH, CDR2 LQKENI. CDR3 coding DNA: TGTGCCAGCTCACTAACAGCGGTTAACGAATACGAGCAGTACTTC. It translates to CASSLTAVNEYEQYF.

The chain combines TRBV5-1 with TRBJ2-7; TRBD2 matches at 8 bases. The germline gives CDR1 SGHRS, CDR2 YFSETQ. Trimming removed 3 bases from V and 4 bases from J; junction bases left unmatched: 6. The CDR3 covers 14 residues. CDR3 region: CASSYSGVEYEQYF. CDR3 in DNA: TGCGCCAGCAGCTATAGCGGGGTGGAGTACGAGCAGTACTTC.

The chain links TRBV30 to TRBJ1-3, with TRBD1 identical over 8 bases. The germline gives CDR1 GTSNPN, CDR2 SVGIG (reference sequence). Losses at the gene ends were 3 bases for V and 4 bases for J; bases not matched to a gene: 2. There are 13 residues in the CDR3. The CDR3 region has the DNA TGTGCCTGGAGGGGGACAGGCGGAAACACCATATATTTT. It is translated as CAWRGTGGNTIYF. Variable domain in full (rest from reference TRBV30 and TRBJ1-3): SQTIHQWPATLVQPVGSPLSLECTVEGTSNPNLYWYRQAAGRGLQLLFYSVGIGQISSEVPQNLSASRPQDRQFILSSKKLLLSDSGFYLCAWRGTGGNTIYFGEGSWLTVV.

The chain is built from TRBV2 and TRBJ1-5, with TRBD1 matching 9 bases. The germline V gene encodes CDR1 SNHLY and CDR2 FYNNEI. This CDR3 comprises 14 residues. V trimming: 6 bases; J trimming: 6 bases; junction bases outside the gene matches: 6. CDR3 DNA sequence: TGTGCCAGCAGGCCACAGGGGGCCGGTCAGCCCCAGCATTTT. Its translation is CASRPQGAGQPQHF.

The chain employs TRBV7-9 and TRBJ2-1; D perhaps matches TRBD2 (6 bases). Looked up from germline, CDR1 is SEHNR and CDR2 is FQNEAQ (reference sequence). This CDR3 contains 16 residues. The germline V and J ends were trimmed by 7 bases and 0 bases, with 16 bases remaining between them. CDR3 in amino acids: CASTPAYGGSYNEQFF. CDR3 sequence (DNA): TGTGCCAGCACCCCAGCTTACGGGGGCTCCTACAATGAGCAGTTCTTC.

This clone was detected only once. The chain employs TRBV7-8 and TRBJ2-5, with 9 bases identical to TRBD2. V gave up 1 base and J gave up 3 bases; unmatched junction bases: 6. CDR3 length equals 16 residues. Germline CDR1 SGHVS, CDR2 FQNEAQ. The CDR3 sequence: CASSLVGVAGEETQYF. The CDR3 nucleotides are TGTGCCAGCAGCTTAGTGGGCGTAGCGGGAGAAGAGACCCAGTACTTC.

The CDR3 here is CASRRGQENNEQFF. The CDR3 DNA follows: TGTGCCAGCAGACGTGGACAGGAAAACAATGAGCAGTTCTTC. This chain connects TRBV6-5 to TRBJ2-1, with TRBD1 matching over 7 bases. The CDR3 covers 14 residues. Germline lookup yields CDR1 MNHEY and CDR2 SVGAGI. Trimming removed 6 bases from V and 5 bases from J; junction bases left unmatched: 7.